These T cell receptor beta chains were read from a single sample in a study of radiotherapy plus CTLA-4 blockade in lung cancer. This table comes from immunoSEQ multiplex PCR, and its TCRdb copy is limited to in-frame clones, with some not included. The sample lists tens of thousands of clones; more than 70% were seen once. The material sequenced was peripheral blood, taken from a patient treated with radiotherapy plus ipilimumab. Receptors originate from a human donor with non-small cell lung cancer whose response to radiotherapy plus ipilimumab could not be evaluated. Some clones in this sample may be carry-over from other donors' samples. Each CDR3 is given without its conserved first and last residue.

J: TRBJ2-7
length: 11
V: TRBV11-2
CDR3: ASSLERSYEQY

J: TRBJ1-2
length: 11
V: TRBV7-9
CDR3: ASSPEGGYGYT

J: TRBJ1-5
length: 14
V: TRBV30
CDR3: AWSGGQGLANQPQH

J: TRBJ2-7
length: 12
V: TRBV5-1
CDR3: ASSLSQAGHEQY

J: TRBJ2-3
length: 13
V: TRBV28
CDR3: ASSTGTSLADTQY

J: TRBJ2-2
length: 12
V: TRBV10-3
CDR3: AISESGGTGELF

J: TRBJ2-5
length: 13
V: TRBV29-1
CDR3: SVVGLAGGQETQY

J: TRBJ2-1
length: 13
V: TRBV7-3
CDR3: ASSPDRGRHNEQF

J: TRBJ2-7
length: 15
V: TRBV13
CDR3: ASSLGAGTGLSYEQY

J: TRBJ2-1
length: 13
V: TRBV11-2
CDR3: ASSLTSGTYNEQF

J: TRBJ2-5
length: 11
V: TRBV6-5
CDR3: ASSPPGAETQY

J: TRBJ2-3
length: 12
V: TRBV28
CDR3: ASSWTQGADTQY

J: TRBJ1-1
length: 14
V: TRBV5-4
CDR3: ASSPGQPNMNTEAF

J: -
length: 12
V: TRBV4-1
CDR3: ASSQGGGFGEQY

J: TRBJ1-1
length: 14
V: TRBV6-5
CDR3: ASSYSLTAMNTEAF

J: TRBJ2-1
length: 13
V: TRBV7-3
CDR3: ASSIRQVSYNEQF

J: TRBJ2-7
length: 12
V: TRBV6-5
CDR3: ASSFRGGLYEQY

J: TRBJ1-3
length: 12
V: TRBV6-4
CDR3: ATDRTGNGNTIY

J: TRBJ2-2
length: 11
V: TRBV27
CDR3: ASRTQGTGELF

J: TRBJ2-2
length: 14
V: TRBV18
CDR3: ASSPAGRANTGELF

J: TRBJ2-7
length: 13
V: TRBV28
CDR3: ASSLSRDISYEQY

J: TRBJ2-3
length: 12
V: TRBV2
CDR3: ASRGTSSTDTQY

J: TRBJ1-6
length: 13
V: TRBV28
CDR3: ASSLFRDSSSPLH

J: TRBJ1-1
length: 13
V: TRBV4-1
CDR3: ASSQDLGVNTEAF

J: TRBJ1-4
length: 14
V: TRBV5-1
CDR3: ASTPRQGGTNEKLF

J: TRBJ2-5
length: 9
V: TRBV20-1
CDR3: SANYQETQY

J: TRBJ2-5
length: 12
V: TRBV6-5
CDR3: ASSRPSGGKTQY

J: TRBJ2-3
length: 13
V: TRBV9
CDR3: ASSVGQGRTDTQY

J: TRBJ2-1
length: 14
V: TRBV6-5
CDR3: ASSYSLAGGTNEQF

J: TRBJ2-5
length: 12
V: TRBV5-6
CDR3: ASSQGQGGETQY

J: TRBJ2-7
length: 11
V: TRBV2
CDR3: ATTRGTSYEQY

J: TRBJ1-6
length: 11
V: TRBV19
CDR3: ASNPGTNSPLH

J: TRBJ2-5
length: 13
V: TRBV2
CDR3: ASSQGGPFQETQY

J: TRBJ2-5
length: 13
V: TRBV5-1
CDR3: ASSTGLVSQETQY

J: TRBJ2-3
length: 13
V: TRBV19
CDR3: ASSWGRGSTDTQY

J: TRBJ1-1
length: 10
V: TRBV6-5
CDR3: ASREGRTEAF

J: TRBJ2-7
length: 16
V: TRBV28
CDR3: ASSLSVVVSSSFYEQY

J: TRBJ1-1
length: 13
V: TRBV14
CDR3: ASSQLGGENTEAF

J: TRBJ2-5
length: 12
V: TRBV5-6
CDR3: ASSLGGGVETQY